A selection of T cell receptor beta chains follows, all from one sample in a study of T cell responses to AZD1222 COVID-19 vaccine. Data came from immunoSEQ multiplex PCR; TCRdb stores just in-frame clones and leaves some out. The top ten clones hold roughly an eighth of a sample with over 100,000 clones, around nine tenths of them seen once. The sequencing used peripheral blood, collected on day 0 of AZD1222 vaccination. The receptor set was obtained from an adult in good health. CDR3s include the opening cysteine and the closing phenylalanine or tryptophan. D genes are given only for firm matches. Size is stated for part of the rows, as once, few or many counts, or as a class when the clone is expanded.

>TRBJ2-1|TRBV6-2/TRBV6-3|-|once
CASSYRRANNEQFF
TGTGCCAGCAGTTATCGTCGAGCGAACAATGAGCAGTTCTTC
>TRBJ1-5|TRBV15|-|once
CATSRDRGQPQHF
TGTGCCACCAGCAGAGACCGTGGTCAGCCCCAGCATTTT
>TRBJ2-7|TRBV5-6|-|-
CASSVGSYEQYF
TGTGCCAGCAGCGTGGGTTCCTACGAGCAGTACTTC
>TRBJ1-1|TRBV30|-|-
CAWSVLGTNTEAFF
TGTGCCTGGAGTGTACTTGGGACGAACACTGAAGCTTTCTTT
>TRBJ2-3|TRBV5-8|TRBD2|-
CASSLIAGNTDTQYF
TGTGCCAGCAGCTTGATAGCGGGAAACACAGATACGCAGTATTTT
>TRBJ1-1|TRBV28|-|-
CASFTGTVLTEAFF
TGTGCCAGCTTTACTGGTACGGTTTTAACTGAAGCTTTCTTT
>TRBJ2-1|TRBV5-4|-|-
CASSLKRLDEQFF
TGTGCCAGCAGCTTGAAACGTCTCGATGAGCAGTTCTTC
>TRBJ2-2|TRBV9|TRBD2|-
CASSVTGTSGRGTGELFF
TGTGCCAGCAGCGTAACCGGGACTAGCGGGAGAGGGACCGGGGAGCTGTTTTTT
>TRBJ2-1|TRBV14|TRBD1|-
CASSHIGQGAYNEQFF
TGTGCCAGCAGCCACATCGGACAGGGGGCCTACAATGAGCAGTTCTTC
>TRBJ2-6|TRBV24-1|TRBD1|-
CATSVGTGGTGANVLTF
TGTGCCACCAGTGTCGGGACAGGGGGAACTGGGGCCAACGTCCTGACTTTC
>TRBJ1-3|TRBV5-6|-|-
CASSPGSFSGNTIYF
TGTGCCAGCAGTCCCGGGTCCTTCTCTGGAAACACCATATATTTT
>TRBJ1-1|TRBV7-2|-|-
CASSPTPNTEAFF
TGTGCCAGCAGCCCAACCCCCAACACTGAAGCTTTCTTT
>TRBJ2-2|TRBV4-1|-|-
CASSIRRASPKVNTGELFF
TGCGCCAGCAGCATTAGGAGGGCTAGCCCCAAGGTCAACACCGGGGAGCTGTTTTTT
>TRBJ2-1|TRBV27|-|once
CASSLKGGGGYSYNEQFF
TGTGCCAGCAGTTTAAAGGGAGGAGGCGGCTACTCCTACAATGAGCAGTTCTTC
>TRBJ2-7|TRBV25-1|TRBD2|-
CASRPSGTLEQYF
TGTGCCAGCCGGCCTAGCGGGACTCTCGAGCAGTACTTC
>TRBJ1-5|TRBV3-1/TRBV3-2|TRBD1|-
CASSRYRGHSNQPQHF
TGTGCCAGCAGCCGCTACAGGGGTCATAGCAATCAGCCCCAGCATTTT
>TRBJ2-1|TRBV7-3|-|-
CASSTSSYNEQFF
TGTGCCAGCAGTACCAGCTCCTACAATGAGCAGTTCTTC
>TRBJ1-6|TRBV9|TRBD1|few
CASSVEGQNYSPLHF
TGTGCCAGCAGCGTAGAGGGACAGAACTATTCACCCCTCCACTTT
>TRBJ1-1|TRBV11-2|TRBD1|-
CASSPSRDRGPAPEAFF
TGTGCCAGCAGCCCGTCCCGGGACAGGGGGCCGGCTCCGGAAGCTTTCTTT
>TRBJ1-2|TRBV3-1/TRBV3-2|-|-
CASSQDLGYGYTF
TGTGCCAGCAGCCAAGATCTGGGGTATGGCTACACCTTC
>TRBJ2-1|TRBV6-2/TRBV6-3|-|-
CASSYGQSNEQFF
TGTGCCAGCAGTTACGGACAGTCCAATGAGCAGTTCTTC
>TRBJ1-5|TRBV28|-|-
CASSLGQVGQPQHF
TGTGCCAGCAGTTTAGGGCAGGTAGGTCAGCCCCAGCATTTT
>TRBJ2-3|TRBV6-5|-|-
CASTWTEQDTQYF
TGTGCCAGCACCTGGACAGAGCAAGATACGCAGTATTTT
>TRBJ2-3|TRBV5-1|-|-
CASSLSTTSSTDTQYF
TGCGCCAGCAGCTTGTCCACCACCTCTAGCACAGATACGCAGTATTTT
>TRBJ2-5|TRBV6-2/TRBV6-3|TRBD2|-
CASSYPSGSYQETQYF
TGTGCCAGCAGTTACCCTAGCGGGAGTTACCAAGAGACCCAGTACTTC
>TRBJ2-5|TRBV18|-|-
CASSPREVRETQYF
TGTGCCAGCTCACCTAGGGAGGTTCGGGAGACCCAGTACTTC
>TRBJ2-7|TRBV19|TRBD2|-
CASSSRTSGRADYEQYF
TGTGCCAGTAGTTCTAGGACTAGCGGGAGGGCTGACTACGAGCAGTACTTC
>TRBJ1-1|TRBV7-2|-|-
CASSLSSGRNTEAFF
TGTGCCAGCAGCTTATCCTCCGGACGGAACACTGAAGCTTTCTTT
>TRBJ2-7|TRBV15|TRBD2|-
CATSRNNLAGGIYEQYF
TGTGCCACCAGCAGAAACAACCTAGCGGGAGGTATCTACGAGCAGTACTTC
>TRBJ1-1|TRBV18|-|-
CASSPREGMGFTEAFF
TGTGCCAGCTCACCGAGGGAGGGCATGGGTTTCACTGAAGCTTTCTTT
>TRBJ2-3|TRBV6-1|-|-
CASSELLKGDTQYF
TGTGCCAGCAGTGAACTCCTAAAGGGCGATACGCAGTATTTT
>TRBJ1-2|TRBV9|-|-
CASSGTGAVLSGYTF
TGTGCCAGCAGCGGAACGGGGGCAGTGTTGTCTGGCTACACCTTC
>TRBJ2-5|TRBV7-3|TRBD2|-
CASSLNSRTSGEGETQYF
TGTGCCAGCAGCCTTAACTCACGGACTAGCGGGGAGGGAGAGACCCAGTACTTC
>TRBJ1-3|TRBV5-4|-|few
CASSWGLPEAGNTIYF
TGTGCCAGCAGCTGGGGACTTCCGGAGGCTGGAAACACCATATATTTT
>TRBJ2-3|TRBV19|-|-
CASSPSLIDPSTDTQYF
TGTGCCAGTAGCCCCTCCCTAATCGACCCTAGCACAGATACGCAGTATTTT
>TRBJ1-6|TRBV5-1|-|-
CASSLGVGRADNSPLHF
TGCGCCAGCAGCTTGGGGGTCGGCCGCGCCGATAATTCACCCCTCCACTTT
>TRBJ1-1|TRBV28|-|-
CASSWYQAGSEAFF
TGTGCCAGCAGTTGGTATCAAGCCGGCTCCGAAGCTTTCTTT
>TRBJ2-6|TRBV27|-|-
CASSIGSGANVLTF
TGTGCCAGCAGTATCGGGTCTGGGGCCAACGTCCTGACTTTC
>TRBJ2-1|TRBV28|TRBD2|-
CASSLAGGTYNEQFF
TGTGCCAGCAGTCTAGCGGGAGGAACCTACAATGAGCAGTTCTTC
>TRBJ2-1|TRBV6-2/TRBV6-3|-|few
CASSYSWTDSYNEQFF
TGTGCCAGCAGTTACTCCTGGACAGACTCCTACAATGAGCAGTTCTTC
>TRBJ2-7|TRBV6-2/TRBV6-3|TRBD2|few
CASSSGLAGVFYEQYF
TGTGCCAGCAGTTCCGGACTAGCGGGAGTTTTCTACGAGCAGTACTTC
>TRBJ1-1|TRBV19|TRBD1|-
CASSIRGLAEAFF
TGTGCCAGTAGTATCAGGGGGCTGGCCGAAGCTTTCTTT